Below, 32 T cell receptor beta chains from the same sample are listed, as sequenced in a study of blood T cell repertoires in COVID-19. TCRdb's table, derived via immunoSEQ multiplex PCR, lists solely in-frame clones and lacks some. Seen here are some 240,000 clones, around 82% observed once, and the top ten hold more than 10%. The sample consisted of peripheral blood. The receptors were sampled from a human donor in a cohort sampled during active COVID-19.

The V call is TRBV6-6, the J call TRBJ1-6; 7 bases are a match to TRBD1. Germline-derived CDR1 and CDR2 are MNHNY and SVGAGI (reference sequence). Trimming took 7 bases from V and 5 from J; bases not matched to a gene: 11. The CDR3 consists of 16 residues. In DNA, the CDR3 is TGTGCCAGCAAGGTCGGTTGGGGGACAGATAATTCACCCCTCCACTTT. Its protein product is CASKVGWGTDNSPLHF.

The CDR3 here is CASSDRGRQPQHF. CDR3 nucleotides: TGTGCCAGCAGTGACAGGGGGCGGCAGCCCCAGCATTTT. The chain carries TRBV6-1 and TRBJ1-5, with 8 positions matching TRBD1. The ends lost 3 bases at V and 7 bases at J; junction bases unmatched: 2. This CDR3 comprises 13 residues. Germline lookup yields CDR1 MNHNS and CDR2 SASEGT.

This chain joins TRBV28 and TRBJ2-3, with 8 nucleotides matching TRBD1. V lost 6 bases and J lost 0; bases outside the gene matches: 2. The germline V gene has CDR1 MDHEN and CDR2 SYDVKM. The CDR3 length is 14 residues. The CDR3 DNA sequence: TGTGCCAGCAGCGACAGGGGAAGCACAGATACGCAGTATTTT. This translates into CASSDRGSTDTQYF.

The rearrangement uses TRBV7-2 and TRBJ1-1; 8 bases fit TRBD1. Germline-derived CDR1 and CDR2 are SGHTA and FQGNSA. This CDR3 region has 15 residues. V trimming: 5 bases; J trimming: 2 bases; junction bases outside the gene matches: 7. CDR3 region: CASSLQGAVNTEAFF. The CDR3 DNA sequence: TGTGCCAGCAGCCTCCAGGGGGCGGTCAACACTGAAGCTTTCTTT.

The chain couples TRBV5-5 to TRBJ2-7; 9 positions agree with TRBD1. Germline CDR1 SGHKS, CDR2 YYEKEE (reference sequence). This CDR3 has 16 amino acids. The ends lost 0 bases at V and 3 bases at J; junction bases unmatched: 7. In nucleotides, the CDR3 is TGTGCCAGCAGCTTGGAAGGGGGGACAGGGCTCTACGAGCAGTACTTC. It is translated as CASSLEGGTGLYEQYF.

This clone was detected only once. The chain recombines TRBV5-1 with TRBJ2-7, with TRBD1 matching over 11 bases. J gave up 7 bases and V 8 bases, and 8 bases lay outside the gene matches. Germline values: CDR1 SGHRS, CDR2 YFSETQ. There are 13 residues in the CDR3. The CDR3 sequence is CASSGTGGIEQYF. DNA for the CDR3: TGCGCCAGTTCCGGGACAGGGGGTATAGAGCAGTACTTC.

This sequence joins TRBV5-6 and TRBJ1-2, with a weak D call TRBD1 (5 bases). The V gene's germline CDR1 is SGHDT and CDR2 YYEEEE. V gave up 5 bases and J gave up 4 bases, with 18 bases separating them. The CDR3 has 15 amino acids. Here the CDR3 DNA reads TGTGCCAGCAGAGCCCGGGATCCGGGGGTCTATGGCTACACCTTC. Translated: CASRARDPGVYGYTF.

The chain employs TRBV18 and TRBJ1-5; a possible D gene is TRBD1 (6 bases). Germline V gene data show CDR1 as KGHSH and CDR2 as LQKENI. Trimming cost V 0 bases and J 9 bases, with 18 bases left between them. This CDR3 is built from 16 residues. For the CDR3, the DNA is TGTGCCAGCTCACCACCGGGTAGGGCCCAAGGGGGGCCCCAGCATTTT. This codes for CASSPPGRAQGGPQHF.

The rearrangement joins TRBV4-1 to TRBJ2-5, with 14 bases fitting TRBD2. Trimming removed 0 bases from V and 2 bases from J; junction bases left unmatched: 11. Looked up from germline, CDR1 is MGHRA and CDR2 is YSYEKL. The CDR3 totals 20 residues. The CDR3 loop is CASSQDIETSGGGDQETQYF. For the CDR3, the DNA is TGCGCCAGCAGCCAAGATATCGAGACTAGCGGGGGGGGAGATCAAGAGACCCAGTACTTC.

There are a few counts of this clone. The J gene is TRBJ1-1, the V gene TRBV6-5, with 8 bases matching TRBD1. With 4 bases clipped from V and 4 bases from J, the junction kept 5 bases outside the gene matches. Germline CDR1 reads MNHEY; CDR2 reads SVGAGI. The CDR3 has 14 amino acids. Here the CDR3 DNA reads TGTGCCAGCAGTTCGTGGACAGGGTTCACTGAAGCTTTCTTT. This translates into CASSSWTGFTEAFF.

This clone was seen more than once but under ten times. V is TRBV27 and J is TRBJ1-1; D remains ambiguous. Trimming took off 3 bases at V and 0 bases at J, with 2 bases between the two ends. Germline lookup yields CDR1 MNHEY and CDR2 SMNVEV (reference sequence). CDR3 length: 12 residues. The CDR3 is CASSFLNTEAFF. The CDR3 DNA reads TGTGCCAGCAGTTTCTTGAACACTGAAGCTTTCTTT.

The genes are TRBV20-1 and TRBJ2-5, with 11 bases identical to TRBD2. There are 15 residues in the CDR3. J lost 2 bases, V lost 3 bases, and 5 bases had no gene match. The germline gives CDR1 DFQATT, CDR2 SNEGSKA (reference sequence). The CDR3 spells CSASIPSGGQETQYF. DNA for the CDR3: TGCAGTGCTAGTATTCCTAGCGGGGGGCAAGAGACCCAGTACTTC.

In its sample, this clone was seen a few times. The V and J genes are TRBV30 and TRBJ2-3, with 8 bases lining up with TRBD1. V lost 2 bases, J lost 5 bases, and 12 bases stayed unmatched. This CDR3 has 16 residues. Germline V lookup: CDR1 GTSNPN, CDR2 SVGIG (reference sequence). The CDR3 bases are TGTGCCTGGAGTAAGGTTCAGGGGGCGCAGAGAGATACGCAGTATTTT. Amino acid sequence: CAWSKVQGAQRDTQYF.

CDR3 DNA: TGTGCCAGCAGCAAAGACAGGGACTGGGCCAACGTCCTGACTTTC. Translation gives CASSKDRDWANVLTF. The chain recombines TRBV6-5 with TRBJ2-6; D is perhaps TRBD1 (7 bases). The CDR3 is 15 residues long. Deletions cut 6 bases from V and 5 bases from J, with 14 bases between. Germline V gives CDR1 MNHEY, CDR2 SVGAGI.

The rearrangement joins TRBV28 to TRBJ2-6; 7 bases map to TRBD1. Germline loops: CDR1 MDHEN, CDR2 SYDVKM. V was clipped by 6 bases and J by 2 bases; unmatched bases: 4. The CDR3 covers 15 residues. The CDR3 protein is CASSPTGAGANVLTF. CDR3 coding DNA: TGTGCCAGCAGCCCTACAGGGGCTGGGGCCAACGTCCTGACTTTC.

This clone was recorded a few times. CDR3 sequence (DNA): TGTGCCAGCAGTTTAGTTGGGACAGGATTGCGTGAAAAACTGTTTTTT. Amino acid sequence: CASSLVGTGLREKLFF. The rearrangement uses TRBV28 and TRBJ1-4, with TRBD1 identical over 8 bases. The CDR3 consists of 16 residues. Looked up from germline, CDR1 is MDHEN and CDR2 is SYDVKM. V lost 2 bases and J lost 7; bases outside the gene matches: 9.

The chain couples TRBV10-3 to TRBJ1-1; D ambiguous. Germline V gene data show CDR1 as ENHRY and CDR2 as SYGVKD. This CDR3 has 12 residues. The V gene lost 5 bases and the J gene lost 1 base, with 5 bases spanning the gap. The CDR3: CAISPGNTEAFF. The DNA for the CDR3 is TGTGCCATCAGTCCGGGGAACACTGAAGCTTTCTTT.

This clone turned up a few times. The chain couples TRBV28 to TRBJ2-5; 11 bases align to TRBD1. Germline loops: CDR1 MDHEN, CDR2 SYDVKM. The J segment lost 5 bases and the V segment lost 8 bases, leaving 10 bases of the junction unmatched. This CDR3 region has 15 residues. The CDR3 here is CASGYTGTGGETQYF. The CDR3, as DNA: TGTGCCAGCGGGTATACCGGGACAGGGGGGGAGACCCAGTACTTC.

The rearrangement joins TRBV6-1 to TRBJ2-3, with 7 bases that match TRBD2. Trimming removed 2 bases from V and 6 bases from J; junction bases left unmatched: 8. Germline V gene data show CDR1 as MNHNS and CDR2 as SASEGT. This CDR3 comprises 15 residues. CDR3 coding DNA: TGTGCCAGCAGTGAAATGGGGCGGGAGCTCGATACGCAGTATTTT. It yields the protein CASSEMGRELDTQYF.

This chain uses TRBV6-6 with TRBJ2-7; TRBD2 aligns across 13 bases. Germline CDR1 is MNHNY and CDR2 is SVGAGI (reference sequence). Trimming cost V 7 bases and J 3 bases; bases outside gene matches: 6. This CDR3 is 15 amino acids long. The CDR3 nucleotides read TGTGCCAGCACTTCCGGGACTAGCGGGATCTACGAGCAGTACTTC. Its translation is CASTSGTSGIYEQYF.

This clone occurred once. This chain joins TRBV2 and TRBJ1-2; possibly TRBD1 for D (5 bases). The germline gives CDR1 SNHLY, CDR2 FYNNEI. This CDR3 is built from 14 residues. V lost 8 bases to trimming and J lost 6 bases, with 19 bases between them. The DNA for the CDR3 is TGTGCCAGCTCCCGGGGACTCCGAGGTCATGGCTACACCTTC. Amino acids: CASSRGLRGHGYTF.

V and J are TRBV7-9 and TRBJ1-4; 9 positions match TRBD1. The CDR3 length is 15 residues. V shed 3 bases and J 5 bases; nucleotides not matched to a gene: 4. From germline, CDR1 is SEHNR and CDR2 FQNEAQ (reference sequence). CDR3 in amino acids: CASSFGGTGNEKLFF. The CDR3 region has the DNA TGTGCCAGCAGCTTTGGTGGGACAGGGAATGAAAAACTGTTTTTT.

The chain couples TRBV5-1 to TRBJ2-4, with D possibly being TRBD1 (6 bases). Germline V lookup: CDR1 SGHRS, CDR2 YFSETQ. The CDR3 consists of 15 residues. Trimming removed 0 bases from V and 2 bases from J, with 9 bases in between. This chain's CDR3 is CASSLEGVTKNIQYF. The CDR3 DNA is TGCGCCAGCAGCTTGGAGGGGGTAACCAAAAACATTCAGTACTTC.

The chain links TRBV28 to TRBJ1-2; a weak D match, TRBD1 (5 bases). Germline CDR1 MDHEN, CDR2 SYDVKM. V was shortened by 3 bases and J by 5 bases, with 10 bases between the two germline ends. The CDR3 is 13 residues long. CDR3 bases: TGTGCCAGCAGTTTCGCGGGGGGGTATGGCTACACCTTC. It yields the protein CASSFAGGYGYTF.

This chain joins TRBV10-3 and TRBJ1-2, with 9 bases identical to TRBD1. CDR3 length: 12 residues. With V trimmed by 10 bases and J by 3 bases, 3 bases remained unmatched. Germline V gene sequence: CDR1 ENHRY, CDR2 SYGVKD. The CDR3 reads CASRQGDYGYTF. The CDR3 DNA is TGTGCCAGCCGACAGGGGGACTATGGCTACACCTTC.

This rearrangement joins TRBV3-1 (or the pseudogene TRBV3-2) to TRBJ2-7, with D possibly TRBD2 on 7 matching bases. Trimming removed 4 bases from V and 6 bases from J, with 10 bases in between. The CDR3 has 12 amino acids. Germline CDR1 and CDR2: LGHDT and YNNKEL (reference sequence). In DNA form, the CDR3 reads TGTGCCAGCAGCCGGGGGGGCGGCGAGCAGTACTTC. This translates into CASSRGGGEQYF.

This chain joins TRBV3-1 (or the pseudogene TRBV3-2) and TRBJ1-2; 7 positions match TRBD1. Per the germline V gene, CDR1 is LGHDT and CDR2 is YNNKEL (reference sequence). CDR3 length: 15 residues. V shed 3 bases, J shed 2 bases, and the junction held 6 bases outside the gene matches. The CDR3, as DNA: TGTGCCAGCAGCCAGGGCCAGGGGGTGAACTATGGCTACACCTTC. The encoded protein is CASSQGQGVNYGYTF.

The sample holds many counts of this clone. This chain connects TRBV2 to TRBJ1-5, with D perhaps TRBD1 (5 bases). Trimming left V 7 bases short and J 3 bases short, with 19 bases between. The CDR3 totals 16 residues. Germline-derived CDR1 and CDR2 are SNHLY and FYNNEI. The CDR3 sequence is CASKWRDFLPNQPQHF. CDR3 in DNA: TGTGCCAGCAAGTGGCGGGACTTCCTACCCAATCAGCCCCAGCATTTT.

The chain uses TRBV9 and TRBJ1-1, with a possible D match to TRBD1 (5 bases). V dropped 4 bases and J dropped 9 bases, with 16 bases sitting between them. The CDR3 has 13 amino acids. The germline V gene has CDR1 SGDLS and CDR2 YYNGEE. CDR3 amino acids: CASSLRTEGKAFF. The CDR3 DNA reads as TGTGCCAGCAGCCTAAGAACGGAGGGGAAAGCTTTCTTT.

V and J are TRBV4-2 and TRBJ1-4; the D gene is possibly TRBD1 (5 bases). CDR1 is LGHNA, CDR2 YNFKEQ, per germline. The CDR3 has 15 amino acids. Trimming removed 4 bases at V and 8 bases at J, with 17 bases between. The CDR3 nucleotides read TGTGCCAGCAGCCGCGAAGGGGCGGAAGGGGAAAAACTGTTTTTT. This codes for CASSREGAEGEKLFF.

This clone was seen once. The genes are TRBV5-4 and TRBJ1-5, with a possible D match to TRBD1 (6 bases). Trimming shortened V by 0 bases and J by 5 bases, and 12 bases separated the two germline ends. The germline V gene has CDR1 SGHNT and CDR2 YYREEE (reference sequence). This CDR3 is built from 15 residues. As DNA, the CDR3 is TGTGCCAGCAGCTTGGAGGGGGGGTCGGATCAGCCCCAGCATTTT. It yields the protein CASSLEGGSDQPQHF.

This chain joins TRBV6-5 and TRBJ2-7, with TRBD2 identical over 9 bases. The CDR3 length is 15 residues. Trimming removed 4 bases from V and 1 base from J; junction bases left unmatched: 5. Germline CDR1 and CDR2: MNHEY and SVGAGI. The CDR3 sequence is CASSSSGVLSYEQYF. The CDR3 coding sequence is TGTGCCAGCAGTTCTAGCGGGGTCCTATCCTACGAGCAGTACTTC.